A single TCR beta chain is shown here with its context. CDR1 and CDR2 (germline): MNHEY, SVGAGI. The V gene lost 0 bases and the J gene lost 2 bases, with 7 bases spanning the gap. The CDR3 sequence is 14 residues long. This entry is derived from a study of CD8 T cells in Susac syndrome. The authors negatively isolated CD8+ and CD4+ T cells and FACS-enriched TEMRA cells. RNA in amounts of about 0.5 to 1 ug was reverse transcribed with random hexamers. In TCRdb, the immunoSEQ multiplex PCR reads were re-called with MiXCR into one record per CDR3 protein. The repertoire holds about 290,000 distinct CDR3 sequences, with almost 85% as singletons.

The genes are TRBV6-5 and TRBJ2-5, with D unclear. The TCR sequence derives from a human donor with multiple sclerosis. Sequenced material: CD8+ T cells from PBMCs. Here the CDR3 reads CASSYSWGQETQYF. CDR3 coding DNA: TGTGCCAGCAGTTACTCTTGGGGACAAGAGACCCAGTACTTC.